What follows is one T cell receptor (beta chain) and its context. There is no known antigen for this receptor. No per-base quality is available; no much larger clone lies one base away. TCRbeta CDR3 regions were amplified from genomic DNA using the immunoSEQ Assay, a bias-controlled multiplex PCR. In the original analysis: Within the assay, amplification of reference gene primers was used to estimate how many nucleated cells each sample contained. To quantify the absolute abundance of each unique TCRbeta CDR3 rearrangement, sequence reads were collapsed and filtered. For each sample, productive Simpson clonality was calculated as the square root of Simpson's diversity index over productive rearrangements. The clones in this table, taken by TCRdb from immuneACCESS, are in-frame only. Not every clone is retained; where verified, under half of the shortfall comes from an unresolved V gene, and the cause of the rest is unknown. That table furnishes V, J and clone size, whereas the DNA furnished D and trimming. This sample holds about 120,000 clones; roughly 90% were observed only once. The top ten hold about 4.1% of the sample.

Each collaborating institution followed its own protocols to collect whole blood in K2EDTA tubes. Collaborator samples were shipped for TCRbeta analysis as frozen whole blood, isolated PBMCs, or DNA extracted from either sample type. For CDR1 and CDR2, the germline V gene lists SGHRS and YFSETQ. The CDR3 goes from the cysteine to the phenylalanine over 15 residues. Left in the record is the CDR3 DNA by itself, 45 bases read in frame from the first base. V sheds 0 bases and J sheds 7 bases, leaving 13 bases between their ends. This entry belongs to a study of blood T cell repertoires in COVID-19 (dated by TCRdb to 2019 to 2021). Study-level background: Collaborator samples came from the United States, Italy and Spain and covered acute and convalescent phases of COVID-19. The dataset comprised deeply sampled blood TCRbeta repertoires from subjects exposed to, actively infected with, or recovered from COVID-19. The material from the prospective study consisted of cDNA or gDNA derived from T cells, B-cell-depleted T cells, or PBMCs. The repertoires were released in a freely available public database intended as a resource for research on the immune response to SARS-CoV-2. HLA class I and class II types, where available, came from metadata supplied by the sample provider rather than from assay-based typing. The samples were drawn from two sources: the first 160 participants of the ongoing ImmuneRACE study, and some 1,300 subjects contributed by 6 global collaborators. A de-identified subject ID, COVID-19 status, age in years and sex were almost always included in the sample metadata.

The research as a whole found: Clinical and demographic metadata were provided uncurated, with the amount varying by source and participant.

This clonotype was obtained from a man aged 35 to 55 with acute or convalescent COVID-19. Sequencing was carried out using peripheral blood. The sequence is built from TRBV5-1 and TRBJ2-2; too little of a D gene remains to name it. The CDR3 reads CASSLVVGQDGELFF. The DNA sequence is TGCGCCAGCAGCTTGGTGGTGGGTCAGGACGGGGAGCTGTTTTTT.